This TCR beta chain was recovered during a study of graft-versus-host responses after intestinal transplantation. About the study: Transplant types were multivisceral, liver-intestinal, or isolated intestinal.

Concerning this clone: Antigen specificity is unknown.

Per the germline V gene, CDR1 is SGHRS and CDR2 is YFSETQ. V was pared by 4 bases and J by 6 bases, with 12 bases of the junction left unmatched. There are 15 residues in the CDR3. Repertoires were generated with immunoSEQ multiplex PCR, while TCRdb's copy carries only in-frame clones and drops some. The table has some 41,000 clones, roughly 90% seen once. Study-wide findings and caveats: Allograft graft-versus-host to host-versus-graft clonal ratios ran high in patients with graft-donor T cell macrochimerism.

The clonotype was recovered from a human patient who received an intestinal transplant, so some T cells may come from the graft donor. This chain joins TRBV5-1 and TRBJ2-7; 8 positions agree with TRBD1. The input for sequencing was PBMCs, taken less than 280 days after transplant. CDR3 loop: CASSPGTQQGGEQYF. The CDR3 DNA follows: TGCGCCAGCAGCCCAGGTACTCAACAGGGGGGCGAGCAGTACTTC.